Reported below is one T cell receptor (beta chain). Its antigen is unknown. The source material, RNA transcripts, was used to amplify TCR beta CDR3 regions. The HTBI primer set drove a first-round RT-PCR of the TCR CDR3. TCRdb called the multiplex PCR reads again in MiXCR, with one record for every CDR3 protein. The table records 500,000 to 550,000 distinct CDR3 sequences, about a fifth of them present only once. These data originate in a study of T cells in Graves' hyperthyroidism and ophthalmopathy. Study-wide results and limits: A model using 13 V-J features told ophthalmopathy apart from stable hyperthyroidism.

Trimming shortened V by 4 bases and J by 7 bases, and 10 bases separated the two germline ends. Germline loops: CDR1 SGHKS, CDR2 YYEKEE (reference sequence). The length of the CDR3 is 12 residues. This sequence originates from a man between 18 and 35 years old with Graves' hyperthyroidism. The J gene is TRBJ2-3, the V gene TRBV5-5, with a weak D call TRBD2 (5 bases). Sequencing used blood. The CDR3 DNA sequence: TGTGCCAGCAGCCGATACGGGAATACGCAGTATTTT. Its protein is CASSRYGNTQYF.